Below are 29 T cell receptor beta chains sequenced from a single sample in a study of metastatic and nonmetastatic thyroid tumors. Prior to thyroid surgery, none of the patients had received any treatment. TCRdb reanalyzed the PCR reads via MiXCR. Of around 9,000 clones listed, 44% are singletons. Material for sequencing was tumor tissue. Receptor source: a male donor with papillary thyroid cancer or a benign thyroid nodule (not recorded which). Some clones in this sample may be carry-over from other donors' samples.

V is TRBV6-1 and J is TRBJ2-7, with TRBD2 identical over 13 bases. This CDR3 has 15 residues. After removal of 4 bases from V and 8 bases from J, the junction contained 8 bases not matched to a gene. Germline CDR1 MNHNS, CDR2 SASEGT. Written as DNA, the CDR3 is TGTGCCAGCAGTGGACGACTAGCGGGGGGCCTTAAGCAGTACTTC. The encoded protein is CASSGRLAGGLKQYF.

This clone is a singleton in its sample. The chain has TRBV25-1 and TRBJ2-5; 10 positions match TRBD2. Germline values: CDR1 MGHDK, CDR2 SYGVNS. Unmatched junction bases numbered 4, after V lost 3 bases and J lost 3 bases. The CDR3 totals 15 residues. The CDR3 nucleotides are TGTGCCAGCAGTGAGAGGACTAGCGGAAAAGAGACCCAGTACTTC. The encoded protein is CASSERTSGKETQYF.

This clone was counted a few times. This chain links TRBV12-3 or TRBV12-4 with TRBJ2-7, with TRBD1 matching 9 bases. The CDR3 totals 16 residues. J lost 2 bases, V lost 7 bases, and 12 bases had no gene match. The DNA of the CDR3 is TGTGCCAGCACCATAATAACCGGGACAGGGACCTACGAGCAGTACTTC. Residues: CASTIITGTGTYEQYF.

The rearrangement uses TRBV28 and TRBJ2-7; 10 bases are a match to TRBD2. This CDR3 comprises 15 residues. Germline V lookup: CDR1 MDHEN, CDR2 SYDVKM. Losses at the gene ends were 5 bases for V and 1 base for J; bases not matched to a gene: 5. CDR3 in amino acids: CASSPGLAASYEQYF. CDR3 nucleotides: TGTGCCAGCAGTCCCGGACTAGCGGCATCCTACGAGCAGTACTTC.

This chain uses TRBV5-1 with TRBJ1-5; 7 bases fit TRBD1. CDR3 length: 16 residues. The trim removed 4 bases at V and 1 base at J, leaving 8 bases unmatched. Per the germline V gene, CDR1 is SGHRS and CDR2 is YFSETQ. Here the CDR3 reads CASSPGDRVSNQPQHF. CDR3 nucleotide sequence: TGCGCCAGCAGCCCAGGCGACAGGGTGAGCAATCAGCCCCAGCATTTT.

CDR3 bases: TGTGCCAGCAGCTTCGACTCGACTGGGGCCAACGTCCTGACTTTC. As protein: CASSFDSTGANVLTF. The chain combines TRBV11-2 with TRBJ2-6; D remains unclear. Germline V gives CDR1 SGHAT, CDR2 FQNNGV. CDR3 size: 15 residues. V was pared by 3 bases and J by 2 bases, with 8 bases between.

A few counts support this clone. The genes are TRBV7-8 and TRBJ2-7, with a weak D call TRBD2 (5 bases). The length of the CDR3 is 12 residues. V was trimmed by 3 bases and J by 3 bases, leaving 6 bases between them. CDR1 and CDR2 from the germline V gene are SGHVS and FQNEAQ. The CDR3 reads CASSFTSYEQYF. CDR3 DNA sequence: TGTGCCAGCAGCTTTACTAGCTACGAGCAGTACTTC.

The V and J genes are TRBV20-1 and TRBJ2-7; 10 bases are shared with TRBD2. J gave up 7 bases and V 4 bases, and 10 bases lay outside the gene matches. There are 14 residues in the CDR3. The germline gives CDR1 DFQATT, CDR2 SNEGSKA (reference sequence). In nucleotides, the CDR3 is TGCAGTGCTATTAGAGCGGGAGGGCCGTGGGAGCAGTACTTC. Protein: CSAIRAGGPWEQYF.

This chain joins TRBV6-1 and TRBJ2-5; D is ambiguous. The germline V gene encodes CDR1 MNHNS and CDR2 SASEGT. There are 14 residues in the CDR3. Trimming stripped 4 bases from V and 2 bases from J, with 11 bases between. CDR3 region: CASSGGDPQETQYF. Here the CDR3 DNA reads TGTGCCAGCAGTGGTGGCGATCCTCAAGAGACCCAGTACTTC.

Comments on this clone: A junction end diverges from the germline sequence, so it may reflect a read error. The chain carries TRBV7-7 and TRBJ2-1; D is undetermined. The CDR3 runs 13 residues. Germline CDR1 is SSHAT and CDR2 is FNYEAQ (reference sequence). The CDR3 region is CASSLGPGSEQFF. CDR3 nucleotide sequence: TGTGCTAGCAGCTTAGGACCGGGCAGCGAGCAGTTCTTC.

In regard to this clone: In this CDR3 the conserved last residue, phenylalanine or tryptophan, is missing, so a read error is likely. It is unclear where the CDR3 begins or ends on the DNA, so no DNA is shown, and the CDR3 is as TCRdb lists it. The chain joins TRBV20-1 to TRBJ2-3. The germline CDR1 and CDR2 sequences are DFQATT and SNEGSKA (reference sequence). Including both end residues, the CDR3 is 12 amino acids long. The CDR3 is CSATPNTDTLYY.

The chain employs TRBV20-1 and TRBJ2-7; D is perhaps TRBD1 (5 bases). Between the trimmed V and J ends, which lost 0 bases and 3 bases, there was a span of 12 bases. The CDR3 runs 14 residues. Germline V gene sequence: CDR1 DFQATT, CDR2 SNEGSKA (reference sequence). This CDR3 reads CSARESRVGYEQYF. CDR3 nucleotide sequence: TGCAGTGCTAGAGAGTCCAGGGTTGGCTACGAGCAGTACTTC.

This clone is medium-sized by share. This chain links TRBV20-1 with TRBJ2-5; D not resolved. The length of the CDR3 is 12 residues. Per the germline V gene, CDR1 is DFQATT and CDR2 is SNEGSKA (reference sequence). Trimming stripped 5 bases from V and 5 bases from J, with 12 bases between. The CDR3 nucleotides read TGCAGTGCTGACCTCGGCGGCGAGACCCAGTACTTC. It is translated as CSADLGGETQYF.

The rearrangement uses TRBV6-6 and TRBJ1-3; D possibly corresponds to TRBD1 (5 bases). Per the germline V gene, CDR1 is MNHNY and CDR2 is SVGAGI (reference sequence). The CDR3 sequence is 15 residues long. Deletions cut 2 bases from V and 4 bases from J, with 12 bases between. For the CDR3, the DNA is TGTGCCAGCAGTTACGGGCAGGGTGAAGGAAACACCATATATTTT. As protein: CASSYGQGEGNTIYF.

V is TRBV20-1 and J is TRBJ2-1; TRBD2 matches 7 bases. V gave up 5 bases and J gave up 1 base; unmatched junction bases: 8. Germline CDR1 DFQATT, CDR2 SNEGSKA (reference sequence). The CDR3 totals 15 residues. CDR3 amino acids: CSAPGLVGSYNEQFF. The CDR3 DNA reads as TGCAGTGCTCCCGGACTAGTTGGTTCCTACAATGAGCAGTTCTTC.

This clone has at least ten counts. The V and J genes are TRBV7-2 and TRBJ1-3; 7 bases align to TRBD1. The length of the CDR3 is 15 residues. The germline CDR1 and CDR2 sequences are SGHTA and FQGNSA. The J segment lost 4 bases and the V segment lost 1 base, leaving 4 bases of the junction unmatched. The CDR3 sequence is CASSLGPQGGNTIYF. CDR3 nucleotides: TGTGCCAGCAGCTTAGGACCACAGGGGGGAAACACCATATATTTT.

This clone is medium-sized (0.01 to 0.1%) by share. This chain connects TRBV7-9 to TRBJ2-1; 8 bases are shared with TRBD1. Losses at the gene ends were 4 bases for V and 5 bases for J; bases not matched to a gene: 4. Germline V gives CDR1 SEHNR, CDR2 FQNEAQ (reference sequence). The CDR3 contains 14 residues. CDR3 in DNA: TGTGCCAGCAGCTACACGACAGGGGACAATGAGCAGTTCTTC. As protein: CASSYTTGDNEQFF.

This clone has a count of ten or more. The V call is TRBV20-1, the J call TRBJ1-6; D is possibly TRBD1 (5 bases). This CDR3 comprises 14 residues. CDR1 and CDR2 from the germline V gene are DFQATT and SNEGSKA (reference sequence). V lost 0 bases and J lost 11, with 14 bases in between. The chain's CDR3 is CSARDRGVTTPLHF. In nucleotides, the CDR3 is TGCAGTGCTAGAGATCGGGGGGTAACGACACCCCTCCACTTT.

V gene TRBV5-1 combines with J gene TRBJ2-7, with TRBD1 as a possible D gene (6 bases). The ends were cut back, 3 bases at V and 2 bases at J, with 12 bases in the middle. This CDR3 spans 14 amino acids. Germline CDR1 reads SGHRS; CDR2 reads YFSETQ. The CDR3: CASSSRTDTYEQYF. In nucleotides, the CDR3 is TGCGCCAGCAGCTCAAGGACAGATACCTACGAGCAGTACTTC.

This chain connects TRBV6-1 to TRBJ2-7; no firm D call. CDR3 length equals 15 residues. V was cut by 3 bases and J by 3 bases, with 15 bases left in between. The germline V gene has CDR1 MNHNS and CDR2 SASEGT. The DNA for the CDR3 is TGTGCCAGCAGTGATTGGTACATGGGCGACTACGAGCAGTACTTC. This sequence encodes CASSDWYMGDYEQYF.

This clone was found once. This sequence joins TRBV11-2 and TRBJ2-7; perhaps TRBD1 as D (5 bases). V lost 5 bases, J lost 6 bases, and 32 bases lay in between. Germline V gene sequence: CDR1 SGHAT, CDR2 FQNNGV. The CDR3 length is 19 residues. The CDR3 DNA sequence: TGTGCCAGCAGCCCTCGACGACAGACCTCCAATCTTCTTCTTCCCGAGCAGTACTTC. It encodes CASSPRRQTSNLLLPEQYF. The full variable domain, rest sourced from reference TRBV11-2 and TRBJ2-7, is EAGVAQSPRYKIIEKRQSVAFWCNPISGHATLYWYQQILGQGPKLLIQFQNNGVVDDSQLPKDRFSAERLKGVDSTLKIQPAKLEDSAVYLCASSPRRQTSNLLLPEQYFGPGTRLTVT.

Sample share makes this clone medium-sized (0.01 to 0.1%). V usage is TRBV30 and J usage is TRBJ2-5; D might be TRBD1 or TRBD2, each matching 5 bases. V dropped 8 bases and J dropped 5 bases, with 15 bases sitting between them. There are 12 residues in the CDR3. CDR1 and CDR2 from the germline V gene are GTSNPN and SVGIG (reference sequence). CDR3 bases: TGTGCCCATAGGACACGAGGGGAGACCCAGTACTTC. It is translated as CAHRTRGETQYF.

V and J are TRBV6-1 and TRBJ2-7; D possibly corresponds to TRBD2 (6 bases). Germline lookup yields CDR1 MNHNS and CDR2 SASEGT. Trimming shortened V by 6 bases and J by 4 bases, and 16 bases separated the two germline ends. This CDR3 spans 14 amino acids. CDR3 in DNA: TGTGCCAGCAGACCCATGGAGGGGAATTACGAGCAGTACTTC. This translates into CASRPMEGNYEQYF.

This chain joins TRBV2 and TRBJ1-1; D is perhaps TRBD1 (6 bases). Trimming removed 5 bases at V and 2 bases at J, with 15 bases between. This CDR3 is 15 amino acids long. The germline V gene encodes CDR1 SNHLY and CDR2 FYNNEI. DNA of the CDR3: TGTGCCAGCAGTTCATCACAGGGCCTAAACACTGAAGCTTTCTTT. It yields the protein CASSSSQGLNTEAFF.

This clone was counted a few times. This chain uses TRBV6-1 with TRBJ2-2; D possibly corresponds to TRBD1 (6 bases). The germline CDR1 and CDR2 sequences are MNHNS and SASEGT. The CDR3 covers 15 residues. V lost 6 bases to trimming and J lost 1 base, with 12 bases between them. CDR3 in DNA: TGTGCCAGCAGGGGGGTACAGGGGAACACCGGGGAGCTGTTTTTT. Protein product: CASRGVQGNTGELFF.

Only a few counts were recorded for this clone. The chain is built from TRBV6-5 and TRBJ2-7; a possible D gene is TRBD1 (5 bases). Trimming stripped 3 bases from V and 0 bases from J, with 9 bases between. The CDR3 covers 14 residues. Germline V CDR1 and CDR2: MNHEY, SVGAGI. CDR3 DNA: TGTGCCAGCAGTTATACAGGTTCCTCCTACGAGCAGTACTTC. It codes for CASSYTGSSYEQYF.

The chain links TRBV20-1 to TRBJ2-5, with D tentatively TRBD1 (5 bases). Per germline, CDR1 DFQATT and CDR2 SNEGSKA (reference sequence). CDR3 size: 14 residues. V lost 1 base and J 5 bases, leaving 14 bases between the germline ends. The CDR3 loop is CSARVQGLVETQYF. Written as DNA, the CDR3 is TGCAGTGCTAGAGTGCAGGGATTAGTGGAGACCCAGTACTTC.

The gene calls are TRBV20-1 and TRBJ2-3; the match to TRBD2 covers 8 bases. The germline gives CDR1 DFQATT, CDR2 SNEGSKA (reference sequence). This CDR3 contains 15 residues. V gave up 0 bases and J gave up 7 bases; unmatched junction bases: 9. Here the CDR3 reads CSARDSGGSMYTQYF. CDR3 coding DNA: TGCAGTGCTAGAGATTCGGGGGGGTCCATGTATACGCAGTATTTT.

Sample share makes this clone medium-sized. The chain carries TRBV6-2 or TRBV6-3 and TRBJ2-6; 7 nucleotides align to TRBD1. V lost 6 bases, J lost 4 bases, and 15 bases stayed unmatched. Per germline, CDR1 MNHEY and CDR2 SVGEGT. The CDR3 length is 18 residues. In nucleotides, the CDR3 is TGTGCCAGCAGCCCAACCGGGACAGCGGTGCTCGGGGCCAACGTCCTGACTTTC. It yields the protein CASSPTGTAVLGANVLTF.